This T cell receptor (beta chain) originates from a study of blood T cell repertoires in COVID-19. Trimming removed 0 bases from V and 1 base from J, with 7 bases in between. The CDR3 is 14 amino acids. In germline, CDR1 is LGHDT, CDR2 YNNKEL (reference sequence). This clone occurred once. Authors' processing steps: For nucleated cells, counts were estimated from reference gene primer amplification. The repertoire was sequenced with immunoSEQ multiplex PCR; TCRdb's copy has only in-frame clones and lacks some. V and J calls and clone size are as listed in that table; D and trimming were resolved from the DNA. The sample lists 230,000 or so clones, 89% seen once, with 4% to 5% in the top ten.

The J gene is TRBJ2-7, the V gene TRBV3-1 (or the pseudogene TRBV3-2); D uncertain. The receptor's source is a woman aged 35 to 49 who had recovered from COVID-19. Source material: peripheral blood. CDR3 coding DNA: TGTGCCAGCAGCCAAGATCCGTTGTCCTACGAGCAGTACGTC. Translating gives CASSQDPLSYEQYV.